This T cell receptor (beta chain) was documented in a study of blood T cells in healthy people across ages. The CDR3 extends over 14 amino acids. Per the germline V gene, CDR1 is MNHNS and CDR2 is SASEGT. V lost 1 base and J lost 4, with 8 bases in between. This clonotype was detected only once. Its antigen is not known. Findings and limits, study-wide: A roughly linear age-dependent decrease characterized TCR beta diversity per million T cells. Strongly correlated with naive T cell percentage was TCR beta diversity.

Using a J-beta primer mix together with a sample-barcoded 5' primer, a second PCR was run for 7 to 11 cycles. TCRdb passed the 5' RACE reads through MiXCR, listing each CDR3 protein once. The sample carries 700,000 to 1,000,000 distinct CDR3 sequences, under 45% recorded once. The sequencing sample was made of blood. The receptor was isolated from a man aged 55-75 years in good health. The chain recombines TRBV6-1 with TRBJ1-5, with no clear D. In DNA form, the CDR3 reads TGTGCCAGCAGTGAAGGCTGGACGAATCAGCCCCAGCATTTT. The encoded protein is CASSEGWTNQPQHF.